This T cell receptor beta chain was identified in a study of cytomegalovirus exposure and HLA in healthy donors. Looking at the study overall: Unique TCRs from HLA-typed donors, about 85 million of them, were held in an early data release. Points from the study as a whole: Most TCR sequences were seen very rarely across donors, but some public TCRs occurred in many. 150 to 200 TCR beta chains were listed as cytomegalovirus-associated. Analysis was performed later, and it showed HLA-associated TCR beta chains to be more clonally expanded than equally common others.

In this sample, this clone turned up a few times. What it recognizes is unknown. 13 Jbeta primers and 60 Vbeta primers were used for the PCR. This table comes from immunoSEQ multiplex PCR, and its TCRdb copy is limited to in-frame clones, with some not included. The sample holds about 100,000 clones, about 80% seen once. V was clipped by 2 bases and J by 2 bases; unmatched bases: 12. The CDR3 contains 17 residues. The germline V gene has CDR1 SGHAT and CDR2 FQNNGV. V gene TRBV11-2 combines with J gene TRBJ2-7; TRBD2 matches at 7 bases. The TCR sequence derives from a woman aged 18-29 years in good health and CMV-seropositive. Material: PBMCs. In DNA form, the CDR3 reads TGTGCCAGCAGCTTATGGAGTCTGCGGGAGCGCACCTACGAGCAGTACTTC. The encoded protein is CASSLWSLRERTYEQYF.